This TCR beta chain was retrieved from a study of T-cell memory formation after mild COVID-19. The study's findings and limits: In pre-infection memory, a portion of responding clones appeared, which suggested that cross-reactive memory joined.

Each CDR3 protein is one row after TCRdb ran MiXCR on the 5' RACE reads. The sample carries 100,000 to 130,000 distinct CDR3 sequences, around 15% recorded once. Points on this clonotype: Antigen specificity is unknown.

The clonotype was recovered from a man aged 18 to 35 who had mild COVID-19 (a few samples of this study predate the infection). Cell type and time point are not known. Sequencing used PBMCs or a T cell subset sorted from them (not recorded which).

CDR3 nucleotide sequence: TGCGCCAGCAGCCAAGACTCAGGCTCTGGAAACACCATATATTTT. Its protein is CASSQDSGSGNTIYF. V usage is TRBV4-3 and J usage is TRBJ1-3; D uncertain. The V gene lost 0 bases and the J gene lost 0 bases, with 6 bases spanning the gap. Germline CDR1 LGHNA, CDR2 YSLEER. The CDR3 sequence is 15 residues long.